The next 23 T cell receptor beta chains were all read from a single sample in a study. Only in-frame clones appear in the TCRdb table, and some are missing; sequencing was by immunoSEQ multiplex PCR. The sample consists of approximately 50,000 clones, approximately 95% of them appearing once. The sample was PBMCs. Receptors originate from a man in his forties or fifties with rheumatoid arthritis.

This sequence joins TRBV27 and TRBJ2-7; 10 bases are shared with TRBD2. The ends lost 0 bases at V and 3 bases at J; junction bases unmatched: 2. In germline, CDR1 is MNHEY, CDR2 SMNVEV (reference sequence). The CDR3 has 15 residues. DNA of the CDR3: TGTGCCAGCAGTTTATCGGCTAGCGGGAGCTACGAGCAGTACTTC. This translates into CASSLSASGSYEQYF.

V gene TRBV7-9 combines with J gene TRBJ2-2, with no clear D. Germline assignment: CDR1 SEHNR and CDR2 FQNEAQ (reference sequence). The CDR3 has 16 amino acids. V was cut by 1 base and J by 0 bases, with 9 bases left in between. CDR3 region: CASSLVPVANTGELFF. The DNA for the CDR3 is TGTGCCAGCAGCTTAGTACCTGTCGCGAACACCGGGGAGCTGTTTTTT.

The chain combines TRBV6-2 or TRBV6-3 with TRBJ1-4; D is unresolved. The V gene lost 6 bases and the J gene lost 14 bases, with 16 bases spanning the gap. CDR3 length: 12 amino acids. Germline lookup yields CDR1 MNHEY and CDR2 SVGEGT. The CDR3 DNA reads TGTGCCAGCAGCCCGGCTGCGGTAGAGCTGTTTTTT. Its translation is CASSPAAVELFF.

This chain links TRBV5-4 with TRBJ2-2, with D tentatively TRBD2 (5 bases). V was clipped by 1 base and J by 6 bases, with 10 bases between them. The CDR3 is made up of 14 amino acids. Germline CDR1 SGHNT, CDR2 YYREEE (reference sequence). CDR3 nucleotide sequence: TGTGCCAGCAGCTTGTTTGAGGGATCCGGGGAGCTGTTTTTT. Its translation is CASSLFEGSGELFF.

The CDR3 loop is CASSLTSGQGQQYF. CDR3 DNA sequence: TGTGCCAGCAGTTTAACTTCGGGACAGGGTCAGCAGTACTTC. J is TRBJ2-7 and V is TRBV28; 9 nucleotides line up with TRBD1. The CDR3 runs 14 residues. The germline V gene has CDR1 MDHEN and CDR2 SYDVKM. V dropped 2 bases and J dropped 8; count of bases not matched to a gene: 7.

This clone was recorded once. This rearrangement joins TRBV9 to TRBJ2-5, with a weak D call TRBD2 (5 bases). Germline V gene lookup returns CDR1 SGDLS and CDR2 YYNGEE. V shed 3 bases and J shed 6 bases, with 18 bases lying between them. CDR3 length equals 15 residues. CDR3 coding DNA: TGTGCCAGCAGCGCTGAGGGCCAGGTTCAGCAGACCCAGTACTTC. Its protein product is CASSAEGQVQQTQYF.

The V call is TRBV5-1, the J call TRBJ1-2, with D maybe TRBD1 (5 bases). The CDR3 spans 14 residues. Trimming stripped 0 bases from V and 4 bases from J, with 10 bases between. In germline, CDR1 is SGHRS, CDR2 YFSETQ. DNA of the CDR3: TGCGCCAGCAGCTTGGAGACAGCTCTCTATGGCTACACCTTC. This translates into CASSLETALYGYTF.

The J gene is TRBJ2-7, the V gene TRBV19; 11 bases map to TRBD2. Unmatched junction bases numbered 5, after V lost 3 bases and J lost 4 bases. The CDR3 runs 15 residues. The germline gives CDR1 LNHDA, CDR2 SQIVND (reference sequence). The CDR3 nucleotides read TGTGCCAGTAGTATCGTACTAGCGGGAGCATACGAGCAGTACTTC. Amino acid sequence: CASSIVLAGAYEQYF.

This clone was seen only once. V gene TRBV19 combines with J gene TRBJ2-5, with 7 bases that match TRBD1. Trimming at V came to 3 bases and at J to 5 bases, leaving 9 bases not matched to a gene. Germline CDR1 is LNHDA and CDR2 is SQIVND (reference sequence). There are 15 residues in the CDR3. The CDR3 DNA reads as TGTGCCAGTAGTATCAATAAGGGGGCAGGGGAGACCCAGTACTTC. Its protein product is CASSINKGAGETQYF.

This clone has just one count. CDR3 sequence reads: CASSLKGDTQYF. In DNA, the CDR3 is TGTGCCAGCAGTTTGAAAGGAGATACGCAGTATTTT. The rearrangement joins TRBV12-3 or TRBV12-4 to TRBJ2-3; D unresolved. The CDR3 sequence is 12 residues long. V was shortened by 3 bases and J by 5 bases, with 6 bases between the two germline ends.

The J gene is TRBJ2-1, the V gene TRBV3-1 (or the pseudogene TRBV3-2); D is possibly TRBD1 or TRBD2 (5 bases each). Between the trimmed V and J ends, which lost 0 bases and 4 bases, there was a span of 13 bases. The CDR3 is made up of 16 amino acids. Germline V lookup: CDR1 LGHDT, CDR2 YNNKEL (reference sequence). The CDR3 protein is CASSQDRWDLYNEQFF. CDR3 coding DNA: TGTGCCAGCAGCCAAGATCGTTGGGACCTTTACAATGAGCAGTTCTTC.

This clone showed up just once. The V and J genes are TRBV27 and TRBJ2-1; D unclear. The CDR3 has 13 residues. Germline V lookup: CDR1 MNHEY, CDR2 SMNVEV (reference sequence). The V gene lost 2 bases and the J gene lost 5 bases, with 7 bases spanning the gap. The CDR3 reads CASSLVANNEQFF. For the CDR3, the DNA is TGTGCCAGCAGTTTAGTAGCAAACAATGAGCAGTTCTTC.

The chain has TRBV18 and TRBJ1-4; 10 nucleotides line up with TRBD1. The ends lost 6 bases at V and 7 bases at J; junction bases unmatched: 5. The CDR3 runs 14 residues. Per germline, CDR1 KGHSH and CDR2 LQKENI. The CDR3 reads CASSSDRGREKLFF. DNA for the CDR3: TGTGCCAGCTCGAGCGACAGGGGGCGTGAAAAACTGTTTTTT.

Only one count was recorded for this clone. V gene TRBV6-2 or TRBV6-3 combines with J gene TRBJ2-7, with a possible D match to TRBD1 (7 bases). With 4 bases removed from V and 4 bases from J, the gap between germline ends came to 14 bases. The CDR3 length is 14 residues. The germline CDR1 and CDR2 sequences are MNHEY and SVGEGT. The chain's CDR3 is CASSWGDSGYEQYF. Here the CDR3 DNA reads TGTGCCAGCAGTTGGGGGGACAGCGGATACGAGCAGTACTTC.

The rearrangement joins TRBV5-1 to TRBJ1-3; D is ambiguous. V shed 5 bases and J shed 3 bases, with 3 bases lying between them. The germline V gene encodes CDR1 SGHRS and CDR2 YFSETQ. This CDR3 region has 11 residues. The CDR3 reads CASSSGNTIYF. CDR3 bases: TGCGCCAGCAGTAGTGGAAACACCATATATTTT.

V gene TRBV28 combines with J gene TRBJ2-1; TRBD2 aligns across 13 bases. The J segment lost 6 bases and the V segment lost 4 bases, leaving 9 bases of the junction unmatched. The germline V gene encodes CDR1 MDHEN and CDR2 SYDVKM. This CDR3 is 17 amino acids long. In DNA, the CDR3 is TGTGCCAGCAGTTCGGGGACTAGCGGGACCCCTGGCAATGAGCAGTTCTTC. This codes for CASSSGTSGTPGNEQFF. The complete variable domain, with remaining parts taken from reference TRBV28 and TRBJ2-1, reads DVKVTQSSRYLVKRTGEKVFLECVQDMDHENMFWYRQDPGLGLRLIYFSYDVKMKEKGDIPEGYSVSREKKERFSLILESASTNQTSMYLCASSSGTSGTPGNEQFFGPGTRLTVL.

The CDR3: CASSLKGAGNTIYF. The CDR3 nucleotides are TGTGCCAGCAGCTTAAAGGGGGCCGGAAACACCATATATTTT. The chain employs TRBV11-2 and TRBJ1-3; 7 bases align to TRBD1. The CDR3 has 14 residues. V dropped 2 bases and J dropped 4; count of bases not matched to a gene: 2. Germline values: CDR1 SGHAT, CDR2 FQNNGV.

The rearrangement links TRBV6-2 or TRBV6-3 to TRBJ2-4, with TRBD1 matching over 12 bases. The V segment lost 4 bases and the J segment 0 bases; nucleotides outside the gene matches: 13. Germline V CDR1 and CDR2: MNHEY, SVGEGT. This CDR3 has 20 residues. This CDR3 reads CASSFRPGQGAIPAKNIQYF. The CDR3 DNA follows: TGTGCCAGCAGTTTCCGCCCGGGACAGGGGGCTATCCCAGCCAAAAACATTCAGTACTTC.

CDR3 in amino acids: CASSIGGTSRRGGELFF. CDR3 DNA: TGTGCCAGCAGCATTGGGGGGACTAGCCGAAGGGGCGGGGAGCTGTTTTTT. The chain couples TRBV13 to TRBJ2-2, with 9 bases aligning to TRBD2. J lost 7 bases, V lost 5 bases, and 14 bases had no gene match. CDR3 length: 17 residues. Germline CDR1 is PRHDT and CDR2 is FYEKMQ (reference sequence).

This clone was counted a single time. The chain employs TRBV5-1 and TRBJ1-2; D ambiguous. Germline loops: CDR1 SGHRS, CDR2 YFSETQ. Between the trimmed V and J ends, which lost 0 bases and 4 bases, there was a span of 10 bases. The CDR3 spans 14 residues. CDR3 loop: CASSLADGIYGYTF. The CDR3 nucleotides are TGCGCCAGCAGCTTGGCGGACGGAATCTATGGCTACACCTTC.

CDR3 residues: CASSSPYEQYF. CDR3 nucleotides: TGTGCCAGCAGTTCCCCGTACGAGCAGTACTTC. The genes are TRBV12-3 or TRBV12-4 and TRBJ2-7; no clear D. V lost 4 bases and J lost 4, with 5 bases in between. This CDR3 contains 11 residues.

The chain employs TRBV5-1 and TRBJ1-2, with D possibly matching TRBD1 (5 bases). The CDR3 extends over 11 amino acids. CDR1 is SGHRS, CDR2 YFSETQ, per germline. With 4 bases removed from V and 8 bases from J, the gap between germline ends came to 9 bases. This chain's CDR3 is CASSQGNGYTF. CDR3 bases: TGCGCCAGCAGCCAGGGTAACGGCTACACCTTC.

This chain connects TRBV6-4 to TRBJ1-2; 9 bases align to TRBD1. The CDR3 is 12 amino acids. V lost 6 bases, J lost 5 bases, and 1 base stayed unmatched. Germline CDR1 is MRHNA and CDR2 is SNTAGT. The CDR3 sequence is CASRGQGYGYTF. The CDR3 nucleotides are TGTGCCAGCAGAGGACAGGGGTATGGCTACACCTTC.